This TCR beta chain was sequenced in a study of cytomegalovirus exposure and HLA in healthy donors. Across the study: The same platform was used for the 120 or so validation repertoires as for the roughly 660 first-cohort repertoires, as reported in a later analysis. General observations from the study: With high specificity and sensitivity, the classifier reportedly diagnosed cytomegalovirus status. According to a subsequent analysis, TCR clusters from the first cohort were inclined to appear together in the 110 or so validation repertoires. Overall, approximately 180 TCR beta chains were annotated as cytomegalovirus-associated.

The CDR3 sequence is 13 residues long. V lost 4 bases and J lost 10, with 16 bases in between. Germline CDR1 reads GTSNPN; CDR2 reads SVGIG (reference sequence). With regard to this clone: Its antigen is not known.

Here immunoSEQ multiplex PCR was the method, and the copy in TCRdb shows in-frame clones only, minus some. The sample holds 150,000 or so clones, 80% to 90% seen once. The TCR comes from a woman aged 18-30 years in good health and CMV-seropositive. The rearrangement joins TRBV30 to TRBJ1-4; possible D gene TRBD1, 5 bases. Material for sequencing was PBMCs. The CDR3 DNA reads TGTGCCTGGAATACACCGGGGGGATCAAAACTGTTTTTT. It codes for CAWNTPGGSKLFF.